These 27 T cell receptor beta chains share one sample of origin, sequenced in a study of blood T cells in healthy people across ages. Primers used in a second PCR of about 6 to 11 cycles were a sample-barcoded 5' primer and a J-beta primer mix. MiXCR, applied by TCRdb to the 5' RACE reads, yields one record per CDR3 protein. The table includes 1.5 million to 1.8 million distinct CDR3 sequences, approximately 43% detected once. Source material: blood. Every receptor here comes from a woman younger than 30 in good health.

The chain uses TRBV20-1 and TRBJ2-4; maybe TRBD1 (6 bases). The CDR3 has 12 residues. The germline gives CDR1 DFQATT, CDR2 SNEGSKA (reference sequence). The germline V and J ends were trimmed by 7 bases and 13 bases, with 20 bases remaining between them. Here the CDR3 DNA reads TGCAGTGGTTCGACCGGGACATCGAACCAGTACTTC. This sequence encodes CSGSTGTSNQYF.

This clonotype has only a few counts. Here the CDR3 reads CSVEDWASGSYEQYF. The CDR3, as DNA: TGCAGCGTTGAAGATTGGGCTAGTGGGAGCTACGAGCAGTACTTC. V usage is TRBV29-1 and J usage is TRBJ2-7; D is perhaps TRBD2 (5 bases). The CDR3 has 15 amino acids. Trimming pared 0 bases from V and 3 bases from J, leaving 15 bases between. CDR1 is SQVTM, CDR2 ANQGSEA, per germline.

The chain links TRBV27 to TRBJ2-7; 11 positions match TRBD2. Losses at the gene ends were 3 bases for V and 4 bases for J; bases not matched to a gene: 8. CDR1 and CDR2 from the germline V gene are MNHEY and SMNVEV (reference sequence). This CDR3 has 16 residues. The CDR3 loop is CASSFLATSGVYEQYF. CDR3 nucleotide sequence: TGTGCCAGCAGTTTCCTAGCGACTAGCGGGGTTTACGAGCAGTACTTC.

The chain joins TRBV27 to TRBJ1-1; D gene ambiguous. V was shortened by 6 bases and J by 0 bases, with 17 bases between the two germline ends. The CDR3 sequence is 16 residues long. CDR1 and CDR2 from the germline V gene are MNHEY and SMNVEV (reference sequence). CDR3 sequence (DNA): TGTGCCAGCAGCCACCGGGCAGGTGTTATGAACACTGAAGCTTTCTTT. The encoded protein is CASSHRAGVMNTEAFF.

This clonotype has only a few counts. The chain uses TRBV29-1 and TRBJ2-7; either TRBD1 or TRBD2 may supply D (5 bases each). V gave up 5 bases and J gave up 1 base, with 9 bases separating them. Germline V CDR1 and CDR2: SQVTM, ANQGSEA. The CDR3 extends over 12 amino acids. The CDR3 coding sequence is TGCAGCGTTTGGGGGAAGTCCTACGAGCAGTACTTC. Residues: CSVWGKSYEQYF.

This chain connects TRBV5-1 to TRBJ1-1; 7 nucleotides line up with TRBD1. Germline lookup yields CDR1 SGHRS and CDR2 YFSETQ. The junction had 8 bases not matched to a gene; V was cut back by 3 bases and J by 0 bases. CDR3 length: 16 amino acids. Written as DNA, the CDR3 is TGCGCCAGCAGCTCGACCCCAGGGGGGTTGAACACTGAAGCTTTCTTT. Translating gives CASSSTPGGLNTEAFF.

This clonotype was seen only a few times. The CDR3 loop is CASRHDSTDTQYF. DNA for the CDR3: TGTGCCAGCAGACATGACAGCACAGATACGCAGTATTTT. The chain links TRBV12-3 or TRBV12-4 to TRBJ2-3; unclear D gene. The CDR3 is 13 residues long. Trimming removed 6 bases from V and 0 bases from J, with 7 bases in between.

Concerning this clonotype itself: A much larger clone differs from this one at a single base, so this may be a read error. This chain connects TRBV4-1 to TRBJ2-1; 9 nucleotides agree with TRBD2. The DNA end is more similar to TRBJ2-7, so the J call may be wrong. The CDR3 runs 17 residues. CDR1 is MGHRA and CDR2 is YSYEKL in the germline V gene. This CDR3 is CASSQDAASGVYNEQYF. CDR3 nucleotides: TGCGCCAGCAGCCAAGATGCGGCTAGCGGGGTTTACAATGAGCAGTACTTC.

This clonotype has more than one count but fewer than ten. V and J are TRBV4-3 and TRBJ1-2; 7 positions agree with TRBD1. V lost 1 base and J lost 3; bases outside the gene matches: 5. The CDR3 is 15 amino acids. Germline CDR1 and CDR2: LGHNA and YSLEER. The CDR3 sequence is CASSQGGGGDYGYTF. For the CDR3, the DNA is TGCGCCAGCAGCCAAGGCGGAGGGGGCGACTATGGCTACACCTTC.

This clonotype was counted at least ten times. J is TRBJ2-3 and V is TRBV20-1; D may be TRBD2 (6 bases). Trimming took 4 bases from V and 1 from J, leaving 15 bases between them. This CDR3 has 15 residues. Germline V CDR1 and CDR2: DFQATT, SNEGSKA (reference sequence). For the CDR3, the DNA is TGCAGTGCTATTAAGCGGGCGGAAGGCACAGATACGCAGTATTTT. Residues: CSAIKRAEGTDTQYF.

This clonotype was found once. The rearrangement joins TRBV20-1 to TRBJ2-4; 7 bases map to TRBD2. The J call is in doubt because the DNA end fits TRBJ2-7 better. The CDR3 covers 16 residues. Germline V gene sequence: CDR1 DFQATT, CDR2 SNEGSKA (reference sequence). The DNA for the CDR3 is TGCAGTGCTAGAGGCTCTGTAGCGGGCCACTACTACGAGCAGTACTTC. Protein sequence: CSARGSVAGHYYEQYF.

The rearrangement uses TRBV30 and TRBJ1-1; D remains unclear. V was clipped by 4 bases and J by 1 base, with 7 bases between them. Germline V CDR1 and CDR2: GTSNPN, SVGIG (reference sequence). The length of the CDR3 is 12 residues. The CDR3: CAWTRANTEAFF. The CDR3 DNA is TGTGCCTGGACGAGGGCGAACACTGAAGCTTTCTTT.

Only a few counts were recorded for this clonotype. This chain joins TRBV5-1 and TRBJ2-1; tentative D call: TRBD1 (5 bases). V shed 0 bases and J shed 5 bases, with 12 bases lying between them. CDR3 length: 15 amino acids. CDR1 and CDR2 (germline): SGHRS, YFSETQ. The CDR3 DNA follows: TGCGCCAGCAGCTTGGTTGTATGGGGCGACAATGAGCAGTTCTTC. Translating it yields CASSLVVWGDNEQFF.

This chain uses TRBV9 with TRBJ2-1, with D possibly being TRBD1 or TRBD2 (6 bases each). V dropped 4 bases and J dropped 7 bases, with 18 bases sitting between them. The CDR3 loop spans 15 amino acids. Germline CDR1 reads SGDLS; CDR2 reads YYNGEE. The CDR3 loop is CASSKGTLGTNEQFF. The CDR3, as DNA: TGTGCCAGCAGCAAAGGGACTCTGGGGACAAATGAGCAGTTCTTC.

This clonotype occurred a few times. The DNA for the CDR3 is TGTGCCACCTCGACAGGGTTCTACGAGCAGTACTTC. This gives the protein CATSTGFYEQYF. The chain has TRBV24-1 and TRBJ2-7, with 7 bases lining up with TRBD1. The length of the CDR3 is 12 residues. The V segment lost 9 bases and the J segment 3 bases; nucleotides outside the gene matches: 4. Germline V gene data show CDR1 as KGHDR and CDR2 as SFDVKD.

The V gene is TRBV28, the J gene TRBJ1-1, with 8 bases aligning to TRBD1. The V gene's germline CDR1 is MDHEN and CDR2 SYDVKM. J was trimmed by 7 bases and V by 5 bases; bases with no gene match: 9. The CDR3 spans 14 residues. For the CDR3, the DNA is TGTGCCAGCAGTGTTCGACAGGGGAGGATTGAAGCTTTCTTT. This encodes CASSVRQGRIEAFF.

This clonotype was recorded a few times. The rearrangement uses TRBV11-2 and TRBJ2-1; 13 nucleotides align to TRBD2. V gave up 5 bases and J gave up 10 bases; unmatched junction bases: 8. Germline CDR1 SGHAT, CDR2 FQNNGV. The CDR3 runs 15 residues. The CDR3 loop is CASSQTSGGVREQFF. DNA of the CDR3: TGTGCCAGCAGCCAAACTAGCGGGGGGGTGAGGGAGCAGTTCTTC.

The V and J genes are TRBV3-1 and TRBJ2-1; D not resolved. Trimming removed 4 bases from V and 9 bases from J, with 16 bases in between. CDR1 and CDR2 (germline): LGHDT, YNNKEL (reference sequence). This CDR3 has 14 amino acids. The CDR3 protein is CASSPEAGVGEQFF. The CDR3 DNA follows: TGTGCCAGCAGCCCCGAAGCTGGGGTCGGTGAGCAGTTCTTC.

This clonotype was counted many times. The chain employs TRBV6-2 or TRBV6-3 and TRBJ2-7; D call uncertain. The CDR3 length is 15 residues. V was clipped by 4 bases and J by 3 bases, with 16 bases between them. The germline V gene encodes CDR1 MNHEY and CDR2 SVGEGT. The CDR3 nucleotides read TGTGCCAGCAGTTCTTGGGCAAGCGAAGGCTACGAGCAGTACTTC. The encoded protein is CASSSWASEGYEQYF.

The chain has TRBV4-3 and TRBJ2-7, with TRBD2 identical over 13 bases. Germline trimming cut 11 bases from V and 5 bases from J; bases unmatched to any gene: 12. Germline V gene sequence: CDR1 LGHNA, CDR2 YSLEER. CDR3 length: 15 amino acids. This CDR3 is CARPGTSGRGNEQYF. CDR3 coding DNA: TGCGCCCGCCCCGGCACTAGCGGGAGGGGGAACGAGCAGTACTTC.

The rearrangement links TRBV7-2 to TRBJ1-3, with D uncertain. The CDR3 has 12 amino acids. The germline V and J ends were trimmed by 4 bases and 7 bases, with 8 bases remaining between them. Germline-derived CDR1 and CDR2 are SGHTA and FQGNSA. The CDR3 sequence is CASSSRLNTIYF. CDR3 DNA sequence: TGTGCCAGCAGCTCTCGGTTGAACACCATATATTTT.

V gene TRBV7-9 combines with J gene TRBJ2-1, with D possibly TRBD2 on 5 matching bases. V gave up 5 bases and J gave up 0 bases, with 14 bases separating them. Germline V CDR1 and CDR2: SEHNR, FQNEAQ (reference sequence). The CDR3 loop spans 16 amino acids. The DNA for the CDR3 is TGTGCCAGCAGCCCCCGGGATGGGTCCTCCTACAATGAGCAGTTCTTC. Translating it yields CASSPRDGSSYNEQFF.

This clonotype was observed at least ten times. This sequence joins TRBV29-1 and TRBJ1-1; the match to TRBD1 covers 7 bases. The germline V gene has CDR1 SQVTM and CDR2 ANQGSEA. The CDR3 extends over 13 amino acids. Trimming took 3 bases from V and 1 from J; bases not matched to a gene: 2. CDR3 nucleotides: TGCAGCGTTGACAGGACAGGGAACACTGAAGCTTTCTTT. Residues: CSVDRTGNTEAFF.

The chain has TRBV20-1 and TRBJ2-3; 9 nucleotides align to TRBD2. Trimming cost V 5 bases and J 6 bases; bases outside gene matches: 12. Germline CDR1 DFQATT, CDR2 SNEGSKA (reference sequence). The CDR3 loop spans 15 amino acids. DNA of the CDR3: TGCAGTGCTGAGAGTACAAAGCGGGAGGCTGATACGCAGTATTTT. Protein sequence: CSAESTKREADTQYF.

The rearrangement links TRBV2 to TRBJ1-4, with D maybe TRBD1 (6 bases). V was clipped by 4 bases and J by 4 bases, with 13 bases between them. Germline V CDR1 and CDR2: SNHLY, FYNNEI. The CDR3 is 15 residues long. Here the CDR3 reads CASSGDGGRNEKLFF. CDR3 in DNA: TGTGCCAGCAGTGGCGATGGGGGGCGTAATGAAAAACTGTTTTTT.

This clonotype was counted between two and nine times. The chain has TRBV20-1 and TRBJ2-7; unclear D gene. Trimming stripped 6 bases from V and 6 bases from J, with 9 bases between. CDR1 and CDR2 from the germline V gene are DFQATT and SNEGSKA (reference sequence). The CDR3 runs to 10 residues. CDR3 sequence: CSAFTSEQYF. DNA of the CDR3: TGCAGTGCATTCACGTCCGAGCAGTACTTC.

The table lists this clonotype with a count of one. V usage is TRBV29-1 and J usage is TRBJ1-3; D is ambiguous. Germline CDR1 reads SQVTM; CDR2 reads ANQGSEA. The CDR3 is made up of 12 amino acids. V lost 5 bases, J lost 0 bases, and 5 bases lay in between. CDR3 protein: CSVSLSGNTIYF. The CDR3 coding sequence is TGCAGCGTTAGCCTCTCTGGAAACACCATATATTTT.